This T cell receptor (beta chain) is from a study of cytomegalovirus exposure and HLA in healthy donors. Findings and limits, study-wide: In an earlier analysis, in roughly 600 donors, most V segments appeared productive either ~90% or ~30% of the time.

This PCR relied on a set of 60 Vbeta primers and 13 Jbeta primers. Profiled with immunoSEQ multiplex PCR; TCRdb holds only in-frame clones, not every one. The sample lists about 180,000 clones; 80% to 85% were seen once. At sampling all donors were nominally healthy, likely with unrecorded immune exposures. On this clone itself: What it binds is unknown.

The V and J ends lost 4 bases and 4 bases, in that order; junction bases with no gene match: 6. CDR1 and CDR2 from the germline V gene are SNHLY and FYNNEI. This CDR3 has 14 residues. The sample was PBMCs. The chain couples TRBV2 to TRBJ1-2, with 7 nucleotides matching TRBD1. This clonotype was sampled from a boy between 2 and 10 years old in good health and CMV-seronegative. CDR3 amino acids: CASSVWTGRYGYTF. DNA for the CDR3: TGTGCCAGCAGTGTTTGGACAGGTCGCTATGGCTACACCTTC.